A selection of T cell receptor beta chains follows, all from one sample in a study of cytomegalovirus exposure and HLA in healthy donors. TCRdb's copy holds only in-frame clones and misses some; the assay was immunoSEQ multiplex PCR. The sample lists 50,000 to 65,000 clones, around 96% seen once, with 1.2% in the top ten. The material sequenced was PBMCs. These receptors were taken from a woman aged 18-29 years in good health and CMV-seronegative. Each CDR3 is given with its conserved first and last residue. The D gene is left open where the match is weak. Rows may omit the clone size; those that give it use once, few, many or a size class.

J gene	V gene	clone size	D gene	CDR3 protein	CDR3 DNA
TRBJ1-2	TRBV6-1	NA	NA	CASSQRTGLTEGYTF	TGTGCCAGCAGTCAAAGAACCGGGCTCACGGAGGGGTACACCTTC
TRBJ2-2	TRBV27	NA	NA	CASSPPFGELFF	TGTGCCAGCAGTCCCCCTTTCGGGGAGCTGTTTTTT
TRBJ2-7	TRBV29-1	NA	TRBD2	CSVGMGSGQSYEQYF	TGCAGCGTTGGGATGGGTAGCGGGCAATCCTACGAGCAGTACTTC
TRBJ2-3	TRBV19	NA	NA	CASTPGGGLSTDTQYF	TGTGCCAGTACCCCTGGGGGGGGCCTTAGCACAGATACGCAGTATTTT
TRBJ1-4	TRBV19	NA	NA	CASGAYLHEKLFF	TGTGCCAGTGGAGCGTACCTGCATGAAAAACTGTTTTTT
TRBJ2-3	TRBV5-1	NA	TRBD2	CASSSPGLADADTQYF	TGCGCCAGCAGCTCCCCCGGACTAGCGGACGCAGATACGCAGTATTTT
TRBJ2-3	TRBV7-9	NA	NA	CASSRGKAEPPDTQYF	TGTGCCAGCAGCCGGGGGAAAGCGGAGCCCCCCGATACGCAGTATTTT
TRBJ2-1	TRBV6-5	NA	TRBD2	CASSYWLAGDGDEQFF	TGTGCCAGCAGTTACTGGCTAGCGGGAGACGGTGATGAGCAGTTCTTC
TRBJ2-5	TRBV28	NA	TRBD2	CASSLGGMGETQYF	TGTGCCAGCAGCCTGGGGGGGATGGGCGAGACCCAGTACTTC
TRBJ2-5	TRBV6-5	NA	TRBD1	CASSQGTGGGETQYF	TGTGCCAGCAGCCAAGGGACAGGGGGGGGAGAGACCCAGTACTTC
TRBJ2-2	TRBV15	NA	NA	CATSHPRNTGELFF	TGTGCCACCAGCCACCCGCGGAACACCGGGGAGCTGTTTTTT
TRBJ2-3	TRBV19	once	TRBD1	CASSPRQGNTDTQYF	TGTGCCAGTAGTCCCCGACAGGGAAACACAGATACGCAGTATTTT
TRBJ2-3	TRBV30	NA	TRBD1	CAWSVLAGGDTQYF	TGTGCCTGGAGTGTACTGGCAGGGGGAGATACGCAGTATTTT
TRBJ1-4	TRBV10-2	NA	TRBD1	CASSERGPMFF	TGCGCCAGCAGTGAAAGGGGGCCTATGTTTTTT
TRBJ2-7	TRBV28	NA	TRBD1	CASSPLDRDSYEQYF	TGTGCCAGCAGCCCCCTGGACAGGGACAGCTACGAGCAGTACTTC
TRBJ1-2	TRBV4-3	once	NA	CASSEVSVMRAARRYGYTF	TGCGCCAGCAGCGAAGTCTCTGTCATGAGGGCGGCGCGTAGATATGGCTACACCTTC
TRBJ2-5	TRBV7-3	NA	TRBD1	CASSLGDRNQETQYF	TGTGCCAGCAGCTTAGGGGACAGGAACCAAGAGACCCAGTACTTC
TRBJ2-3	TRBV27	NA	NA	CASSLSGTDTQYF	TGTGCCAGCAGTTTATCCGGCACAGATACGCAGTATTTT
TRBJ1-4	TRBV7-3	once	TRBD1	CASSRQGGEKLFF	TGTGCCAGCAGCAGACAGGGGGGCGAAAAACTGTTTTTT
TRBJ2-3	TRBV7-3	NA	NA	CASSLIGSSTDTQYF	TGTGCCAGCAGCTTAATAGGTAGCAGCACAGATACGCAGTATTTT
TRBJ2-1	TRBV15	NA	TRBD2	CATSRNVAGSLSYNEQFF	TGTGCCACCAGCAGGAACGTAGCGGGGAGCCTCTCCTACAATGAGCAGTTCTTC
TRBJ2-5	TRBV28	NA	NA	CASSSGQAQYQETQYF	TGTGCCAGCAGTTCCGGCCAGGCCCAATACCAAGAGACCCAGTACTTC
TRBJ2-1	TRBV4-2	NA	NA	CASSFFPGSEQFF	TGTGCCAGCAGCTTTTTTCCGGGAAGTGAGCAGTTCTTC
TRBJ2-2	TRBV6-5	NA	TRBD2	CASSYFPSGEWGELFF	TGTGCCAGCAGTTACTTTCCTAGCGGAGAGTGGGGGGAGCTGTTTTTT
TRBJ1-1	TRBV6-5	once	TRBD1	CASSGQGILNTEAFF	TGTGCCAGCAGCGGACAGGGAATCCTAAACACTGAAGCTTTCTTT
TRBJ1-2	TRBV28	NA	NA	CASSFARGGPESYTF	TGTGCCAGCAGTTTCGCGCGGGGGGGCCCCGAGAGCTACACCTTC
TRBJ2-1	TRBV4-3	NA	TRBD1	CASSQDHPRDRGSYNEQFF	TGCGCCAGCAGCCAAGATCATCCTCGGGACAGGGGGTCCTACAATGAGCAGTTCTTC
TRBJ1-1	TRBV6-5	few	NA	CASSYRRVGEAFF	TGTGCCAGCAGTTACCGGCGGGTGGGTGAAGCTTTCTTT
TRBJ1-2	TRBV5-6	NA	TRBD1	CASSLVVGTGGTAYTF	TGTGCCAGCAGCTTGGTGGTTGGGACAGGGGGCACCGCCTACACCTTC
TRBJ2-1	TRBV9	NA	TRBD2	CASNPLAGVHNEQFF	TGTGCCAGCAACCCCCTAGCGGGAGTTCACAATGAGCAGTTCTTC
TRBJ2-1	TRBV7-9	NA	TRBD2	CASSLGGGAVNEQFF	TGTGCCAGCAGCTTGGGCGGGGGGGCGGTCAATGAGCAGTTCTTC
TRBJ2-1	TRBV6-5	NA	NA	CASSPTRGADNEQFF	TGTGCCAGCAGTCCAACCCGGGGGGCGGACAATGAGCAGTTCTTC
TRBJ2-2	TRBV14	NA	TRBD2	CASSQDRRPLAGGTGELFF	TGTGCCAGCAGCCAAGATCGACGACCCCTAGCGGGGGGGACCGGGGAGCTGTTTTTT
TRBJ2-3	TRBV7-2	NA	NA	CASRARGTLVGWYF	TGTGCCAGCAGGGCTCGAGGAACTTTGGTTGGTTGGTATTTT
TRBJ2-7	TRBV7-9	NA	NA	CASSFPGVGEQYF	TGTGCCAGCAGCTTTCCCGGGGTGGGCGAGCAGTACTTC
TRBJ2-7	TRBV28	NA	NA	CASSTPGPQEDPYEQYF	TGTGCCAGCAGTACACCCGGGCCGCAGGAGGACCCATACGAGCAGTACTTC
TRBJ1-5	TRBV7-8	NA	NA	CASSLSEGNNQPQHF	TGTGCCAGCAGCTTATCGGAGGGTAACAATCAGCCCCAGCATTTT
TRBJ1-1	TRBV6-1	NA	NA	CASSEGWTAEAFF	TGTGCCAGCAGCGAAGGCTGGACAGCCGAAGCTTTCTTT
TRBJ1-1	TRBV10-3	NA	NA	CATLSRTEAFF	TGTGCCACCCTTAGCCGCACTGAAGCTTTCTTT
TRBJ1-2	TRBV7-2	NA	NA	CASSPRLPRGHNPYGYTF	TGTGCCAGCAGCCCGCGACTCCCCAGGGGCCACAACCCCTATGGCTACACCTTC
TRBJ2-5	TRBV20-1	NA	TRBD1	CSAKTGETQYF	TGCAGTGCTAAGACAGGGGAGACCCAGTACTTC
TRBJ2-7	TRBV4-2	once	TRBD2	CASSQDPGGTYEQYF	TGTGCCAGCAGCCAAGATCCGGGGGGGACCTACGAGCAGTACTTC
TRBJ1-1	TRBV5-4	NA	NA	CASSDLGGGTTEAFF	TGTGCCAGCAGCGACCTGGGGGGGGGAACGACTGAAGCTTTCTTT
TRBJ2-3	TRBV9	NA	TRBD2	CASSPSGGRSTLGTQYF	TGTGCCAGCAGCCCCAGCGGGGGAAGGAGCACCCTGGGAACGCAGTATTTT
TRBJ1-2	TRBV9	NA	NA	CASSVGQITNYGYTF	TGTGCCAGCAGCGTAGGGCAGATCACCAACTATGGCTACACCTTC
TRBJ2-2	TRBV4-3	NA	NA	CASSPEGGAGTGELFF	TGCGCCAGCAGCCCAGAGGGCGGGGCGGGCACCGGGGAGCTGTTTTTT
TRBJ2-2	TRBV21-1	NA	NA	CASSKAGDTGTGFRTGELFF	TGTGCCAGCAGCAAAGCGGGGGACACCGGGACAGGCTTTCGGACCGGGGAGCTGTTTTTT
TRBJ2-7	TRBV7-9	once	NA	CASSSREDEQYF	TGTGCCAGCAGCTCCCGCGAGGACGAGCAGTACTTC
TRBJ1-2	TRBV7-9	NA	NA	CASSLQGTTTHNYGYTF	TGTGCCAGCAGCCTACAGGGAACCACGACACATAACTATGGCTACACCTTC
TRBJ2-5	TRBV28	NA	NA	CASRGTGEETQYF	TGTGCCAGCAGGGGAACGGGGGAAGAGACCCAGTACTTC
TRBJ1-1	TRBV12-5	NA	TRBD1	CASGPGQRAFF	TGTGCTAGTGGCCCGGGACAGCGAGCTTTCTTT
TRBJ1-3	TRBV4-3	NA	TRBD1	CASSQVRDRWPGNTIYF	TGCGCCAGCAGCCAAGTGCGGGACAGGTGGCCTGGAAACACCATATATTTT
TRBJ2-7	TRBV20-1	NA	TRBD1	CRSDRGYEQYF	TGCAGATCCGACAGGGGCTACGAGCAGTACTTC
TRBJ2-1	TRBV2	NA	NA	CASSEGQVSLNEQFF	TGTGCCAGCAGTGAGGGGCAGGTCAGTCTCAATGAGCAGTTCTTC
TRBJ2-3	TRBV29-1	NA	NA	CSAGAGERDTQYF	TGCAGCGCTGGGGCAGGGGAGAGAGATACGCAGTATTTT
TRBJ2-4	TRBV9	NA	NA	CASSVGRGIQYF	TGTGCCAGCAGCGTAGGCAGAGGTATTCAGTACTTC
TRBJ1-5	TRBV7-8	NA	TRBD1	CASSLGVGRGNNQPQHF	TGTGCCAGCAGCTTAGGAGTAGGCAGGGGGAACAATCAGCCCCAGCATTTT